What follows are 29 T cell receptor beta chains derived from one specimen sequenced in a study of beta chain features in type 1 diabetes. General study results and limits: Type 1 diabetes patients had moderately but significantly shorter TCRB CDR3s in all four CD4+ subsets.

Their antigens are not known. The authors reverse transcribed all of the isolated RNA, so sequencing captured expressed TCRB transcripts. Clones were sequenced by immunoSEQ multiplex PCR, and TCRdb holds only the in-frame ones, with some missing. Counted here are about 300,000 clones, 13% occurring once; the ten biggest clones make up roughly 0.015%. Material: naive CD4+ T cells from blood. Receptors were obtained from a woman under 30 with type 1 diabetes.

CDR3 bases: TGTGCCAGCAGCTTGGGACTAGCGGGAGCCGGTGATGAGCAGTTCTTC. Its translation is CASSLGLAGAGDEQFF. This chain joins TRBV7-2 and TRBJ2-1; 14 bases match TRBD2. From germline, CDR1 is SGHTA and CDR2 FQGNSA. There are 16 residues in the CDR3. V lost 3 bases, J lost 8 bases, and 6 bases stayed unmatched.

This clone turned up a few times. The V gene is TRBV18, the J gene TRBJ2-5; TRBD2 might be the D (5 bases). CDR3 length equals 15 residues. Germline assignment: CDR1 KGHSH and CDR2 LQKENI. The V end lost 1 base, the J end lost 1 base, and 10 bases lay between the germline ends. CDR3 loop: CASSPLHGIQETQYF. The CDR3, as DNA: TGTGCCAGCTCACCACTCCACGGGATCCAAGAGACCCAGTACTTC.

This clone came up a few times. CDR3 in DNA: TGTGCCAGCAGCTTTAGTCCCGAGGGGGTGGAGACCCAGTACTTC. Translation gives CASSFSPEGVETQYF. This chain links TRBV7-2 with TRBJ2-5; TRBD1 is a possible D gene (6 bases). Trimming stripped 3 bases from V and 5 bases from J, with 16 bases between. The CDR3 extends over 15 amino acids. Per the germline V gene, CDR1 is SGHTA and CDR2 is FQGNSA. Full variable domain (outside the CDR3, taken from reference TRBV7-2 and TRBJ2-5): GAGVSQSPSNKVTEKGKDVELRCDPISGHTALYWYRQSLGQGLEFLIYFQGNSAPDKSGLPSDRFSAERTGGSVSTLTIQRTQQEDSAVYLCASSFSPEGVETQYFGPGTRLLVL.

The chain employs TRBV14 and TRBJ2-5; tentative D call: TRBD1 (6 bases). V was cut by 4 bases and J by 6 bases, with 21 bases left in between. The CDR3 is 16 amino acids. Germline assignment: CDR1 SGHDN and CDR2 FVKESK. CDR3: CASSRAPWDTRQTQYF. In nucleotides, the CDR3 is TGTGCCAGCAGCCGAGCCCCATGGGACACACGACAGACCCAGTACTTC.

This clone occurred a few times. J is TRBJ1-1 and V is TRBV30; D uncertain. The CDR3 spans 14 residues. Trimming removed 0 bases from V and 1 base from J, with 9 bases in between. CDR1 and CDR2 from the germline V gene are GTSNPN and SVGIG (reference sequence). The CDR3, as DNA: TGTGCCTGGAGTGTAACCAGGTGGAACACTGAAGCTTTCTTT. Encoded protein: CAWSVTRWNTEAFF.

The chain uses TRBV28 and TRBJ2-1; D is possibly TRBD2 (7 bases). The V gene lost 6 bases and the J gene lost 8 bases, with 14 bases spanning the gap. CDR3 length: 13 residues. Germline V CDR1 and CDR2: MDHEN, SYDVKM. The CDR3 reads CASRLGGADEQFF. The CDR3 DNA follows: TGTGCCAGCAGATTAGGGGGGGCGGATGAGCAGTTCTTC.

V usage is TRBV18 and J usage is TRBJ2-2; 9 bases line up with TRBD1. V lost 6 bases, J lost 3 bases, and 5 bases stayed unmatched. The CDR3 extends over 15 amino acids. Germline V gene sequence: CDR1 KGHSH, CDR2 LQKENI. The CDR3 loop reads CASSSGQGHTGELFF. In DNA, the CDR3 is TGTGCCAGCTCGTCGGGACAGGGCCACACCGGGGAGCTGTTTTTT.

There are a few counts of this clone. J is TRBJ1-1 and V is TRBV29-1; D is unresolved. CDR3 length: 13 amino acids. V lost 4 bases to trimming and J lost 0 bases, with 9 bases between them. Germline V gene sequence: CDR1 SQVTM, CDR2 ANQGSEA. The CDR3: CSVVNSVNTEAFF. The CDR3 DNA follows: TGCAGCGTTGTTAACAGTGTGAACACTGAAGCTTTCTTT.

In its sample, this clone was seen a few times. V is TRBV18 and J is TRBJ2-1, with D possibly matching TRBD2 (5 bases). CDR1 and CDR2 from the germline V gene are KGHSH and LQKENI. This CDR3 spans 20 amino acids. V lost 3 bases to trimming and J lost 0 bases, with 24 bases between them. The CDR3 nucleotides read TGTGCCAGCTCACCTGGAGGCGCGGGCCCTTTTATCCACTCCTACAATGAGCAGTTCTTC. Encoded protein: CASSPGGAGPFIHSYNEQFF.

This clone was seen a few times. V gene TRBV18 combines with J gene TRBJ2-5; D possibly corresponds to TRBD2 (6 bases). V lost 5 bases, J lost 1 base, and 14 bases lay in between. The CDR3 is 15 amino acids. CDR1 and CDR2 (germline): KGHSH, LQKENI. CDR3 coding DNA: TGTGCCAGCTCATCCAGGGAGGTCCGCCAAGAGACCCAGTACTTC. Amino acids: CASSSREVRQETQYF.

The V gene is TRBV7-9, the J gene TRBJ2-3, with 12 bases aligning to TRBD2. The CDR3 length is 15 residues. Germline V gene sequence: CDR1 SEHNR, CDR2 FQNEAQ (reference sequence). V was pared by 4 bases and J by 4 bases, with 3 bases of the junction left unmatched. Here the CDR3 reads CASSSTSGRPDTQYF. CDR3 nucleotide sequence: TGTGCCAGCAGCTCGACTAGCGGGAGACCAGATACGCAGTATTTT.

This clone showed up just a few times. The CDR3 sequence: CASSSWDSRNTGELFF. The CDR3, as DNA: TGTGCCAGTAGTTCTTGGGACAGCCGAAACACCGGGGAGCTGTTTTTT. The rearrangement links TRBV19 to TRBJ2-2; 7 bases are a match to TRBD1. CDR1 LNHDA and CDR2 SQIVND come from the germline V gene (reference sequence). The ends lost 5 bases at V and 2 bases at J; junction bases unmatched: 8. This CDR3 has 16 amino acids.

This chain links TRBV6-1 with TRBJ2-1; tentative D call: TRBD2 (5 bases). The CDR3 is 12 residues long. The V gene's germline CDR1 is MNHNS and CDR2 SASEGT. The V and J ends lost 5 bases and 6 bases respectively, with 8 bases between them. The CDR3 nucleotides read TGTGCCAGCAGTACCGCGGGCAATGAGCAGTTCTTC. Translation gives CASSTAGNEQFF.

This clone was seen more than once but under ten times. This sequence joins TRBV29-1 and TRBJ2-2; D gene ambiguous. The CDR3 covers 13 residues. Trimming removed 3 bases from V and 0 bases from J, with 5 bases in between. Per germline, CDR1 SQVTM and CDR2 ANQGSEA. The DNA of the CDR3 is TGCAGCGTTGATACAACGAACACCGGGGAGCTGTTTTTT. This codes for CSVDTTNTGELFF.

The chain links TRBV2 to TRBJ2-3, with 13 bases fitting TRBD2. Germline lookup yields CDR1 SNHLY and CDR2 FYNNEI. This CDR3 comprises 14 residues. Trimming took 5 bases from V and 5 from J; bases not matched to a gene: 1. This CDR3 is CASSRTSGGDTQYF. In DNA form, the CDR3 reads TGTGCCAGCAGTAGGACTAGCGGGGGAGATACGCAGTATTTT.

V gene TRBV27 combines with J gene TRBJ1-1; 8 bases agree with TRBD1. After removal of 2 bases from V and 7 bases from J, the junction contained 6 bases not matched to a gene. The V gene's germline CDR1 is MNHEY and CDR2 SMNVEV (reference sequence). The CDR3 runs to 14 residues. The CDR3 loop is CASSLQGAGGEAFF. In nucleotides, the CDR3 is TGTGCCAGCAGTTTACAGGGGGCCGGAGGTGAAGCTTTCTTT.

The chain employs TRBV7-9 and TRBJ2-5, with 7 nucleotides matching TRBD1. The CDR3 totals 13 residues. In germline, CDR1 is SEHNR, CDR2 FQNEAQ (reference sequence). After removal of 6 bases from V and 2 bases from J, the junction contained 3 bases not matched to a gene. This chain's CDR3 is CASRVTGQETQYF. The CDR3 DNA follows: TGTGCCAGCAGAGTGACAGGGCAAGAGACCCAGTACTTC.

The chain links TRBV7-2 to TRBJ2-1, with 10 nucleotides matching TRBD2. The length of the CDR3 is 16 residues. The V gene end was trimmed by 5 bases and the J gene end by 5 bases; junction bases not matched to a gene: 9. Germline loops: CDR1 SGHTA, CDR2 FQGNSA. This chain's CDR3 is CASSLTTGTSDNEQFF. The CDR3 DNA reads TGTGCCAGCAGCCTCACAACCGGGACTAGCGACAATGAGCAGTTCTTC.

This sequence joins TRBV11-2 and TRBJ2-1; D is unclear. CDR3 length: 17 amino acids. Germline CDR1 reads SGHAT; CDR2 reads FQNNGV. Trimming cost V 0 bases and J 9 bases, with 21 bases left between them. CDR3 in amino acids: CASSLDRFRRSPGEQFF. The CDR3 DNA follows: TGTGCCAGCAGCTTAGATCGTTTTAGGCGGTCTCCGGGTGAGCAGTTCTTC.

This clone was detected only a few times. The chain uses TRBV5-1 and TRBJ2-1; 8 positions agree with TRBD2. Looked up from germline, CDR1 is SGHRS and CDR2 is YFSETQ. Germline trimming cut 1 base from V and 6 bases from J; bases unmatched to any gene: 0. There are 13 residues in the CDR3. This CDR3 is CASSLRGGNEQFF. The DNA for the CDR3 is TGCGCCAGCAGCTTGCGGGGGGGCAATGAGCAGTTCTTC. Variable domain in full (rest from reference TRBV5-1 and TRBJ2-1): KAGVTQTPRYLIKTRGQQVTLSCSPISGHRSVSWYQQTPGQGLQFLFEYFSETQRNKGNFPGRFSGRQFSNSRSEMNVSTLELGDSALYLCASSLRGGNEQFFGPGTRLTVL.

The chain recombines TRBV5-1 with TRBJ2-3; D is unclear. The CDR3 consists of 12 residues. The germline V and J ends were trimmed by 0 bases and 3 bases, with 2 bases remaining between them. Per the germline V gene, CDR1 is SGHRS and CDR2 is YFSETQ. CDR3 in amino acids: CASSLVTDTQYF. The CDR3 DNA sequence: TGCGCCAGCAGCTTGGTAACAGATACGCAGTATTTT.

This clone was detected a few times. The CDR3 reads CASSLDRGYEQYF. In nucleotides, the CDR3 is TGCGCCAGCAGCCTGGACAGGGGCTACGAGCAGTACTTC. The chain uses TRBV5-1 and TRBJ2-7; 9 nucleotides match TRBD1. CDR1 is SGHRS and CDR2 is YFSETQ in the germline V gene. With 4 bases clipped from V and 3 bases from J, the junction kept 2 bases outside the gene matches. The CDR3 length is 13 residues.

The chain carries TRBV5-1 and TRBJ2-7, with a weak D call TRBD2 (7 bases). The CDR3 runs to 16 residues. The V gene lost 7 bases and the J gene lost 0 bases, with 20 bases spanning the gap. From germline, CDR1 is SGHRS and CDR2 YFSETQ. CDR3 DNA: TGCGCCAGCTCCCCGGGGGCAGCGGGAAGCTCCTACGAGCAGTACTTC. This codes for CASSPGAAGSSYEQYF. The full variable domain, with the rest looked up from reference TRBV5-1 and TRBJ2-7, is KAGVTQTPRYLIKTRGQQVTLSCSPISGHRSVSWYQQTPGQGLQFLFEYFSETQRNKGNFPGRFSGRQFSNSRSEMNVSTLELGDSALYLCASSPGAAGSSYEQYFGPGTRLTVT.

This clone has a handful of counts. The rearrangement joins TRBV5-1 to TRBJ2-1; TRBD2 aligns across 11 bases. V shed 4 bases, J shed 4 bases, and the junction held 4 bases outside the gene matches. The CDR3 loop spans 15 amino acids. Germline V gives CDR1 SGHRS, CDR2 YFSETQ. CDR3 coding DNA: TGCGCCAGCAGCGCCAGACTAGCGGGATACAATGAGCAGTTCTTC. Translated, it gives CASSARLAGYNEQFF.

The chain uses TRBV5-1 and TRBJ2-7; TRBD1 matches at 9 bases. The CDR3 totals 15 residues. Germline CDR1 is SGHRS and CDR2 is YFSETQ. J was trimmed by 3 bases and V by 1 base; bases with no gene match: 5. CDR3 residues: CASSLTGTGLYEQYF. The CDR3 DNA reads TGCGCCAGCAGCTTGACCGGGACAGGGCTCTACGAGCAGTACTTC.

The rearrangement links TRBV30 to TRBJ1-1, with D perhaps matching TRBD1 (6 bases). CDR3 size: 13 residues. The V gene's germline CDR1 is GTSNPN and CDR2 SVGIG (reference sequence). The CDR3 DNA is TGTGCTGGAAACAGGGTTCAATCCACTGAAGCTTTCTTT. It specifies CAGNRVQSTEAFF.

This clone was seen a handful of times. This chain joins TRBV11-2 and TRBJ2-7, with D hard to call. With 0 bases removed from V and 3 bases from J, the gap between germline ends came to 9 bases. This CDR3 has 14 residues. CDR1 and CDR2 (germline): SGHAT, FQNNGV. The CDR3 sequence: CASSLDGQVYEQYV. The CDR3 DNA reads as TGTGCCAGCAGCTTAGATGGGCAGGTCTACGAGCAGTACGTC.

This clone has just a few counts. The chain has TRBV29-1 and TRBJ2-2; 11 nucleotides match TRBD2. Germline-derived CDR1 and CDR2 are SQVTM and ANQGSEA. Unmatched junction bases numbered 7, after V lost 5 bases and J lost 5 bases. The CDR3 covers 15 residues. As DNA, the CDR3 is TGCAGCGTTCATAGCGGGAGGGCGAGGACCGGGGAGCTGTTTTTT. It codes for CSVHSGRARTGELFF.

The V gene is TRBV10-3, the J gene TRBJ2-3; D possibly corresponds to TRBD1 (6 bases). Germline lookup yields CDR1 ENHRY and CDR2 SYGVKD. CDR3 length: 15 residues. The V end lost 4 bases, the J end lost 2 bases, and 13 bases lay between the germline ends. The CDR3 is CAISGRGLSTDTQYF. The CDR3, as DNA: TGTGCCATCAGTGGCAGGGGCCTTTCCACAGATACGCAGTATTTT.